The T cell receptor (beta chain) described here comes from a study of T-cell reconstitution after alpha-beta-depleted transplantation in children (dated by TCRdb to the mid-2010s). Describing the broader study: T-cell immune reconstitution after TCRalphabeta/CD19-depleted allogeneic hematopoietic cell transplantation in children was quantitatively tracked in the study by means of TCR repertoire profiling. Points the paper makes about the study in general: Hyperexpanded clone frequencies declined over subsequent months; after one year, T-cell counts and TCRbeta diversity were mostly attributed to newly produced T cells. About two months after transplant, the apparently early recovery of alphabetaT-cell counts reportedly depended on just several hundred clones that had expanded rapidly and came from non-depleted graft cells. In some patients, high TCRbeta diversity at day 60 was attributed to recipient T cells and intrathymic progenitors that had survived conditioning.

As concerns this clonotype: Its cognate antigen has yet to be identified. The input lacks base qualities; no much larger clone sits a single base away.

Library generation was performed with PCR. Instrument on record: Illumina HiSeq 2500. TCR library preparation used molecular barcoding, with unique molecular identifiers applied to normalize quantification of the TCRbeta repertoire. The raw public data were reprocessed by TCRdb itself: fastp quality trimming at Q25, MiXCR clonotype calling, in-frame beta chains only. Rows are combined by CDR3 protein, so each entry shows the most common genes and DNA. A total of about 440,000 distinct CDR3 sequences appear in this sample, about 45% of them only once. Clones ranked in the top ten supply around 29% of the sample. The treatment or condition label corresponds to: allogeneic hematopoietic cell transplantation with graft depleted of TCRalphabeta T cells and CD19 B cells. TCRalphabeta/CD19-depleted allogeneic hematopoietic cell grafts were given to the transplant recipients, all of whom were children. The CDR3 has 14 amino acids, counting the end cysteine and phenylalanine. CDR3 DNA only is kept here, 42 bases in frame from base 1. The germline V gene provides CDR1 SGHDT and CDR2 YYEEEE. At the junction V is shortened by 0 bases and J by 5 bases, with 9 bases in between.

The V gene is TRBV5-6 and the J gene is TRBJ1-5; the D gene cannot be resolved reliably. The sample in question was PBMCs, obtained before TCRalphabeta/CD19-depleted stem cell transplant. The sequence derives from a girl under 10 years old with aplastic anemia, due to receive a stem cell transplant. The DNA sequence is as follows: TGTGCCAGCAGCTTGGGGGCGGGAGATCAGCCCCAGCATTTT. Translated, it reads CASSLGAGDQPQHF. Reference TRBV5-6 and TRBJ1-5 proteins supply the regions before and after the CDR3; the full variable domain is: DAGVTQSPTHLIKTRGQQVTLRCSPKSGHDTVSWYQQALGQGPQFIFQYYEEEERQRGNFPDRFSGHQFPNYSSELNVNALLLGDSALYLCASSLGAGDQPQHFGDGTRLSIL.